These T cell receptor beta chains were read from a single sample in a study of T cells in Graves' hyperthyroidism and ophthalmopathy. Each CDR3 protein gets one entry after TCRdb re-called the multiplex PCR reads with MiXCR. The sample contains some 360,000 distinct CDR3 sequences, about a sixth of which appear only once. Material for sequencing was blood. These receptors were obtained from a woman in her thirties or forties with Graves' ophthalmopathy. Both conserved end residues are part of each CDR3. The D gene is left open where the match is weak. Some rows mark clone size as missing; the rest say once, few, many or name a class of expanded clone.

J: TRBJ1-3
size: many
D: .
V: TRBV7-2
DNA: TGTGCCAGCAGCCCCCGGGTGACTGGAAACACCATATATTTT
CDR3: CASSPRVTGNTIYF

J: TRBJ2-5
size: .
D: .
V: TRBV29-1
DNA: TGCAGAGTTGAAGTGAACGGAAAGACTCAGTACTTC
CDR3: CRVEVNGKTQYF

J: TRBJ1-1
size: many
D: .
V: TRBV12-3/TRBV12-4
DNA: TGTGCCAGCAGTTTAATAATGGGGGGCGCGGCTTTGACTGAAGCTTTCTTT
CDR3: CASSLIMGGAALTEAFF

J: TRBJ1-1
size: .
D: .
V: TRBV29-1
DNA: TGCAGCGTTAACAGGGACTTCACTGAAGCTTTCTTT
CDR3: CSVNRDFTEAFF

J: TRBJ1-1
size: many
D: TRBD1
V: TRBV7-2
DNA: TGTGCCAGCAGCTTAAGGGCCTCACGGACAGGGTCCACTGAAGCTTTCTTT
CDR3: CASSLRASRTGSTEAFF

J: TRBJ2-2
size: many
D: .
V: TRBV12-5
DNA: TGTGCTAGTGGTTTGGTTCCCGCGCGCCCAAGAGGGGAGCTGTTTTTT
CDR3: CASGLVPARPRGELFF

J: TRBJ2-7
size: many
D: TRBD2
V: TRBV20-1
DNA: TGCAGTGCTAGGGCGGGACTAATAATCGAGCAGTACTTC
CDR3: CSARAGLIIEQYF

J: TRBJ1-2
size: many
D: TRBD1
V: TRBV18
DNA: TGTGCCAGCTCACGGACCGCGGGACAGCTTTATGGCTACACCTTC
CDR3: CASSRTAGQLYGYTF

J: TRBJ2-7
size: few
D: TRBD2
V: TRBV3-1
DNA: TGTGCCAGCAGCCCAACCTCGGCTAGCGGGAGTGAGCAGTACTTC
CDR3: CASSPTSASGSEQYF

J: TRBJ1-1
size: many
D: .
V: TRBV19
DNA: TGTGCCAGTAGTATGGCAGCCGCGAACACTGAAGCTTTCTTT
CDR3: CASSMAAANTEAFF

J: TRBJ1-3
size: few
D: .
V: TRBV7-8
DNA: TGTGCCAGCAGCTTAGCGACACGGGGGATTTCAGCGGGAAACACCATATATTTT
CDR3: CASSLATRGISAGNTIYF

J: TRBJ1-1
size: many
D: .
V: TRBV27
DNA: TGTGCCAGCAGCAGGGTCATGAACACTGAAGCTTTCTTT
CDR3: CASSRVMNTEAFF

J: TRBJ2-5
size: .
D: .
V: TRBV15
DNA: TGTGCCACCAGCAGAGATCGGGGCAGACAAGAGACCCAGTACTTC
CDR3: CATSRDRGRQETQYF

J: TRBJ2-2
size: many
D: .
V: TRBV18
DNA: TGTGCCAGCTCACCAGCATACACCGGGGAGCTGTTTTTT
CDR3: CASSPAYTGELFF

J: TRBJ2-2
size: few
D: .
V: TRBV4-2
DNA: TGTGCCAGCAGCCAAGAGGGACCCAGGAACACCGGGGAGCTGTTTTTT
CDR3: CASSQEGPRNTGELFF

J: TRBJ2-5
size: .
D: TRBD2
V: TRBV25-1
DNA: TGTGCCAGCAGTGAAGCCCCCAGCGGGAGGGCCTTAGAGACCCAGTACTTC
CDR3: CASSEAPSGRALETQYF

J: TRBJ2-2
size: many
D: .
V: TRBV11-2
DNA: TGTGCCAGCAGCTTAGATGTACGACCCACCGGGGAGCTGTTTTTT
CDR3: CASSLDVRPTGELFF

J: TRBJ1-1
size: few
D: TRBD1
V: TRBV18
DNA: TGTGCCAGCTCACCACCGGGGGCTGGACAGGGCGGGCGCTTGAACACTGAAGCTTTCTTT
CDR3: CASSPPGAGQGGRLNTEAFF

J: TRBJ1-3
size: many
D: .
V: TRBV10-3
DNA: TGTGCCATCACGCTGGACGGGAGCTCTGGAAACACCATATATTTT
CDR3: CAITLDGSSGNTIYF

J: TRBJ2-5
size: many
D: TRBD1
V: TRBV6-5
DNA: TGTGCCAGCCGTTCCGGGACAGGGGGTTGGGAGACCCAGTACTTC
CDR3: CASRSGTGGWETQYF

J: TRBJ1-1
size: many
D: .
V: TRBV11-2
DNA: TGTGCCAGCAGCCCCCAGGGTCGGGGGCGAGGCACTGAAGCTTTCTTT
CDR3: CASSPQGRGRGTEAFF

J: TRBJ1-2
size: many
D: .
V: TRBV28
DNA: TGTGCCAGCAGTTTATCAGGGCTCAGTGGCTACACCTTC
CDR3: CASSLSGLSGYTF

J: TRBJ2-7
size: few
D: .
V: TRBV7-8
DNA: TGTGCCAGCAGCCTTGGCTGGGGCTACTCTTCCTACGAGCAGTACTTC
CDR3: CASSLGWGYSSYEQYF

J: TRBJ1-1
size: .
D: TRBD1
V: TRBV6-1
DNA: TGTGCCACTAACGGACAGGGACAAACTGAAGCTTTCTTT
CDR3: CATNGQGQTEAFF

J: TRBJ2-5
size: many
D: TRBD2
V: TRBV4-2
DNA: TGTGCCAGCAGCCCCCGGGGGGAGGAAGGGCATGAGACCCAGTACTTC
CDR3: CASSPRGEEGHETQYF

J: TRBJ1-2
size: .
D: .
V: TRBV28
DNA: TGTGCCAGCAGGCACCTCCGAGATTCCTATGGCTACACCTTC
CDR3: CASRHLRDSYGYTF

J: TRBJ2-5
size: .
D: .
V: TRBV7-2
DNA: TGTGCCAGCAGCTCAGACGGGAAGAGTGGGGAGACCCAGTACTTC
CDR3: CASSSDGKSGETQYF

J: TRBJ2-7
size: many
D: TRBD2
V: TRBV6-4
DNA: TGTGCCAGCAGCCTCGGGACTAGCGGGAGGGCCACCTACGAGCAGTACTTC
CDR3: CASSLGTSGRATYEQYF

J: TRBJ1-3
size: many
D: .
V: TRBV19
DNA: TGTGCCAGTAGTATGGGCGAAGGTGGACGTGGAAACACCATATATTTT
CDR3: CASSMGEGGRGNTIYF

J: TRBJ1-6
size: many
D: .
V: TRBV6-1
DNA: TGTGCCAGCAGTGTAATTCCGAGGCAGGGACATTCACCCCTCCACTTT
CDR3: CASSVIPRQGHSPLHF

J: TRBJ1-1
size: many
D: .
V: TRBV7-8
DNA: TGTGCCAGCAGCTTAAATTACAGGGTGGACTACTCTGAAGCTTTCTTT
CDR3: CASSLNYRVDYSEAFF

J: TRBJ2-3
size: many
D: .
V: TRBV6-5
DNA: TGTGCCAGCAGGACCGGGACTCAGTCAGGCACAGATACGCAGTATTTT
CDR3: CASRTGTQSGTDTQYF

J: TRBJ2-7
size: many
D: .
V: TRBV18
DNA: TGTGCCAGCTCACTGCACAGTACCTACGAGCAGTACTTC
CDR3: CASSLHSTYEQYF

J: TRBJ2-5
size: many
D: TRBD2
V: TRBV30
DNA: TGTGCCTGGAGTGAGGGACTAGCGGGAGGTCGGGAGACCCAGTACTTC
CDR3: CAWSEGLAGGRETQYF

J: TRBJ1-2
size: few
D: TRBD1
V: TRBV6-1
DNA: TGTGCCAGCAGTGAATTCCCAGGGGGGAGATACACCTTC
CDR3: CASSEFPGGRYTF

J: TRBJ1-1
size: many
D: .
V: TRBV25-1
DNA: TGTGCCAGCAGTGAATTTTGGAACACTGAAGCTTTCTTT
CDR3: CASSEFWNTEAFF

J: TRBJ1-1
size: many
D: .
V: TRBV3-1
DNA: TGTGCCAGCAGCCAAGATCCAACGCTGAACACTGAAGCTTTCTTT
CDR3: CASSQDPTLNTEAFF

J: TRBJ1-2
size: .
D: .
V: TRBV6-1
DNA: TGTGCCAGCAGGTCGGGGCTGAACTATGGCTACACCTTC
CDR3: CASRSGLNYGYTF

J: TRBJ2-5
size: .
D: .
V: TRBV7-3
DNA: TGTGCCAGCAGCTTTTATGGGGGTCAAGAGACCCAGTACTTC
CDR3: CASSFYGGQETQYF

J: TRBJ1-1
size: many
D: .
V: TRBV6-5
DNA: TGTGCCAGCAGCCCAGGGATGAACACTGAAGCTTTCTTT
CDR3: CASSPGMNTEAFF

J: TRBJ1-1
size: many
D: .
V: TRBV5-1
DNA: TGCGCCAGCAGCTTTGGAGGGGGGCAGGGTGAAGCTTTCTTT
CDR3: CASSFGGGQGEAFF

J: TRBJ2-7
size: .
D: TRBD2
V: TRBV5-4
DNA: TGTGCCAGCAGCTTGGGACGAGCGCGGGAGTTCCCCTACGAGCAGTACTTC
CDR3: CASSLGRAREFPYEQYF

J: TRBJ1-2
size: few
D: .
V: TRBV6-1
DNA: .
CDR3: CASTSVGRNYGYIF

J: TRBJ2-5
size: many
D: .
V: TRBV7-2
DNA: TGTGCCAGCAGCTTAAGTATCCTGTCAGGGGCCCAGTACTTC
CDR3: CASSLSILSGAQYF

J: TRBJ2-7
size: many
D: .
V: TRBV30
DNA: TGTGCCTGGAGCCGGGAAGGGACCTTAACCTACGAGCAGTACTTC
CDR3: CAWSREGTLTYEQYF

J: TRBJ1-2
size: many
D: .
V: TRBV5-1
DNA: TGCGCCAGCAGCTTGGAGGCAGGGGCTAACTATGGCTACACCTTC
CDR3: CASSLEAGANYGYTF

J: TRBJ2-7
size: few
D: TRBD2
V: TRBV4-2
DNA: TGTGCCAGCAGCCCTACTAGCGGGAGTTCTTCCTACGAGCAGTACTTC
CDR3: CASSPTSGSSSYEQYF

J: TRBJ2-5
size: .
D: TRBD2
V: TRBV28
DNA: TGTGCCAGCAGTGGTCCGGGACTAGCGGGAGGAGAGACCCAGTACTTC
CDR3: CASSGPGLAGGETQYF

J: TRBJ1-5
size: .
D: TRBD1
V: TRBV12-3/TRBV12-4
DNA: TGTGCCAGCAGTCCTACCAGGGGGGACAGGGGGTATAGCAATCAGCCCCAGCATTTT
CDR3: CASSPTRGDRGYSNQPQHF

J: TRBJ1-2
size: many
D: TRBD1
V: TRBV10-3
DNA: TGTGCCATCAGTACGGACAGGGGGCCCGACGGCTACACCTTC
CDR3: CAISTDRGPDGYTF

J: TRBJ2-2
size: .
D: .
V: TRBV19
DNA: TGTGCCAGTAGCGACCTTGGGGGTCACGGGGAGCTGTTTTTT
CDR3: CASSDLGGHGELFF

J: TRBJ1-1
size: .
D: .
V: TRBV29-1
DNA: TGCAGCGTAGTGACAGAGAACACTGAAGCTTCCTTT
CDR3: CSVVTENTEASF